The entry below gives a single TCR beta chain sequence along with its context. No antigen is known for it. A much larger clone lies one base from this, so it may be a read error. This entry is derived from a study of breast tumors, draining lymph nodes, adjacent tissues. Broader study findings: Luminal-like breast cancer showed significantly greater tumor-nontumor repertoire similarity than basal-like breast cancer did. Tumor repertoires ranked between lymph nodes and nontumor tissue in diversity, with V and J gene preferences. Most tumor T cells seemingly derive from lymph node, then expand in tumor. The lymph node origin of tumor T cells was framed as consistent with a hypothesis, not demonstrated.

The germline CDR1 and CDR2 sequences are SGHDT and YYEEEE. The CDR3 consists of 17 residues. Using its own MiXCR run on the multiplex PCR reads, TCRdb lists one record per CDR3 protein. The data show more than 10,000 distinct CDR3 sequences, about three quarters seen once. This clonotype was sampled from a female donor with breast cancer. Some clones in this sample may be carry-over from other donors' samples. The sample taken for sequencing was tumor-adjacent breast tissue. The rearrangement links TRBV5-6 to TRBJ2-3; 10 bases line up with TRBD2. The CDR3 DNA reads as TGTGCCAGCAGCGCACCGGGACTAGCGACTAGCACAGGTACGCAGTATTTT. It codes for CASSAPGLATSTGTQYF.